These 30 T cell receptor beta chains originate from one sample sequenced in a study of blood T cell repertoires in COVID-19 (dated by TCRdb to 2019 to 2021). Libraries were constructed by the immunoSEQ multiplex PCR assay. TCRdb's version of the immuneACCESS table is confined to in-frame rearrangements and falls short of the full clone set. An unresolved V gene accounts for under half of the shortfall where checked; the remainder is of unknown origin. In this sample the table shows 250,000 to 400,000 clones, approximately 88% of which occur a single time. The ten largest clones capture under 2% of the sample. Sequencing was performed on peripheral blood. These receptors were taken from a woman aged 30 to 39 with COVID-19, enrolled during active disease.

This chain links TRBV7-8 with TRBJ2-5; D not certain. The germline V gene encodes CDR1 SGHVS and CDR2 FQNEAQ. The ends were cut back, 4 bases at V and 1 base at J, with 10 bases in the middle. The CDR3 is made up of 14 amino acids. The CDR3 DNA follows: TGTGCCAGCAGCTGGAGACCGCTCCAAGAGACCCAGTACTTC. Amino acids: CASSWRPLQETQYF.

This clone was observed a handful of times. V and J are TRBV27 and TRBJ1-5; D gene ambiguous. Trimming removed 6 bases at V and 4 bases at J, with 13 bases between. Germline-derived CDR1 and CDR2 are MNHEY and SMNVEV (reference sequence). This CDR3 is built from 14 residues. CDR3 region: CASSLLFPNQPQHF. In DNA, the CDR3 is TGTGCCAGCAGCCTCCTCTTTCCGAATCAGCCCCAGCATTTT.

CDR3 bases: TGTGCCAGCAGTTTAACCGGGGGTGAGACCCAGTACTTC. It translates to CASSLTGGETQYF. The chain uses TRBV27 and TRBJ2-5; possibly TRBD2 for D (6 bases). CDR1 and CDR2 (germline): MNHEY, SMNVEV (reference sequence). The V end was cut by 2 bases, the J end by 5 bases, with 9 bases between. This CDR3 spans 13 amino acids.

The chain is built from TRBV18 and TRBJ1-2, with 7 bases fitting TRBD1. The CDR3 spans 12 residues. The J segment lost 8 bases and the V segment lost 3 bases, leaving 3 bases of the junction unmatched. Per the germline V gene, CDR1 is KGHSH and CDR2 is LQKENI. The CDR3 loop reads CASSPGQRGYTF. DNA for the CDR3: TGTGCCAGCTCACCGGGACAGCGGGGCTACACCTTC.

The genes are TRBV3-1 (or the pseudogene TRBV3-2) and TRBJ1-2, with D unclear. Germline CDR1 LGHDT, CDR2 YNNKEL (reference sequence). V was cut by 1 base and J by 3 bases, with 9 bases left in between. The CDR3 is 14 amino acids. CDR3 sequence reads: CASSQAVQDYGYTF. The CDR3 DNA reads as TGTGCCAGCAGCCAAGCGGTCCAGGACTATGGCTACACCTTC.

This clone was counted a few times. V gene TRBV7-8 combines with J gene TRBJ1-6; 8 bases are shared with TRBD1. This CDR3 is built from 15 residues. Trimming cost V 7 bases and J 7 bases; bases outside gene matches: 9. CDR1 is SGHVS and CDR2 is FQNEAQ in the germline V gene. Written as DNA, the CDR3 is TGTGCCAGCAACATCCAGGGGGCGGGCAATTCACCCCTCCACTTT. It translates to CASNIQGAGNSPLHF.

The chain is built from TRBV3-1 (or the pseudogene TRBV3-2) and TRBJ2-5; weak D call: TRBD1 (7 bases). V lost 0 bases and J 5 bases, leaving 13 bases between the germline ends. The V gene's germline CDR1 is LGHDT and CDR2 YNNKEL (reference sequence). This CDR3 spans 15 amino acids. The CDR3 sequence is CASSQEQGGLETQYF. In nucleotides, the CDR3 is TGTGCCAGCAGCCAAGAGCAGGGGGGCCTGGAGACCCAGTACTTC.

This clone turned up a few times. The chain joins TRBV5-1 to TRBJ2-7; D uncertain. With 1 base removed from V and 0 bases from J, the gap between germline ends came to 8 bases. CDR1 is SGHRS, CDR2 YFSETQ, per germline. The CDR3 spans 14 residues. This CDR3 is CASSLPESSYEQYF. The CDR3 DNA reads TGCGCCAGCAGCTTGCCGGAGAGCTCCTACGAGCAGTACTTC.

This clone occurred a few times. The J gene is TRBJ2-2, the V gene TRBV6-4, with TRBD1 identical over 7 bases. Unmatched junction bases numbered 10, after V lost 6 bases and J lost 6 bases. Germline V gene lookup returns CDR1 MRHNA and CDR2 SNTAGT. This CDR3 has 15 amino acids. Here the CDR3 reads CASSRTTGDSGELFF. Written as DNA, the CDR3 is TGTGCCAGCAGCAGAACCACAGGGGATTCCGGGGAGCTGTTTTTT.

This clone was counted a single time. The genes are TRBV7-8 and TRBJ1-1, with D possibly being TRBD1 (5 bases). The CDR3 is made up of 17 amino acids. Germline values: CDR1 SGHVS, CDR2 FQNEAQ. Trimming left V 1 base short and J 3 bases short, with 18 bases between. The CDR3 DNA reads TGTGCCAGCAGCTTAGTCTTTATAACAGGCCCTCACACTGAAGCTTTCTTT. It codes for CASSLVFITGPHTEAFF.

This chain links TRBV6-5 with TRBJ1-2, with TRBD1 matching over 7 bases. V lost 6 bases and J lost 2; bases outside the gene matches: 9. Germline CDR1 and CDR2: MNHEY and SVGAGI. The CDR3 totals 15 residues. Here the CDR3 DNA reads TGTGCCAGCAGGGCCGATGCAGGGGGAAACTATGGCTACACCTTC. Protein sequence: CASRADAGGNYGYTF.

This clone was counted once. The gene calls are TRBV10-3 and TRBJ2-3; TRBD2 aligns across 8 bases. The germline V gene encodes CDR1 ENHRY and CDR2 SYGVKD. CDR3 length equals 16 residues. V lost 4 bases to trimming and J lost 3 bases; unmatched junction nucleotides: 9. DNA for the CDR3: TGTGCCATCAGTGGGCCAACGGGGGGGCTTACAGATACGCAGTATTTT. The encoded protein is CAISGPTGGLTDTQYF.

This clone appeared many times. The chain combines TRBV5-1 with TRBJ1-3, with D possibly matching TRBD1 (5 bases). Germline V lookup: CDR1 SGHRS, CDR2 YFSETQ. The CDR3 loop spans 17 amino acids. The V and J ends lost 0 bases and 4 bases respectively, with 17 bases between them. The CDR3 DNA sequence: TGCGCCAGCAGCTTGGAGTCAAGGGGTAAATCGGGAAACACCATATATTTT. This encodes CASSLESRGKSGNTIYF.

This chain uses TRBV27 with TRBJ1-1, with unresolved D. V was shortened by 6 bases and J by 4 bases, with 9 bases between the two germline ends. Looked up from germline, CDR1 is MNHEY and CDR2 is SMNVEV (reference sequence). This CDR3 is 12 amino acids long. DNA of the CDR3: TGTGCCAGCAGAGAAGGGAGCACTGAAGCTTTCTTT. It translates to CASREGSTEAFF.

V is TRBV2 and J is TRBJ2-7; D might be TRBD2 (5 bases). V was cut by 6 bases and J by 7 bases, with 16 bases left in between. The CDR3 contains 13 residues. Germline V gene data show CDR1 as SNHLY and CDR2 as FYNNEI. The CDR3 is CASRDGVPEEQYV. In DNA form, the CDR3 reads TGTGCCAGCAGGGACGGGGTCCCGGAGGAGCAGTACGTC.

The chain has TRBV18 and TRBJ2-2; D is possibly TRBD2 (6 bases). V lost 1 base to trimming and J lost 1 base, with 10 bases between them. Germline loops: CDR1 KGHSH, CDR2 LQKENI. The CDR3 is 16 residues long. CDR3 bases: TGTGCCAGCTCACCACTACCAGCGGGGAACACCGGGGAGCTGTTTTTT. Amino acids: CASSPLPAGNTGELFF.

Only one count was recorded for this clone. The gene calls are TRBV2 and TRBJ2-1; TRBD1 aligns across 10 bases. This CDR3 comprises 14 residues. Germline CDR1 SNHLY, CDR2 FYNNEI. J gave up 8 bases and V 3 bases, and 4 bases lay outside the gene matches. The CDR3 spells CASSETGGIDEQFF. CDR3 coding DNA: TGTGCCAGCAGTGAGACAGGGGGCATCGATGAGCAGTTCTTC. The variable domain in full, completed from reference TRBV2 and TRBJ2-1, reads EPEVTQTPSHQVTQMGQEVILRCVPISNHLYFYWYRQILGQKVEFLVSFYNNEISEKSEIFDDQFSVERPDGSNFTLKIRSTKLEDSAMYFCASSETGGIDEQFFGPGTRLTVL.

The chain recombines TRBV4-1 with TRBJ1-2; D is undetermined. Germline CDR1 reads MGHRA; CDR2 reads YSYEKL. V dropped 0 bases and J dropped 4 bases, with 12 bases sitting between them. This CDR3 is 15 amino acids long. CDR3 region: CASSQEFRRGYGYTF. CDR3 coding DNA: TGCGCCAGCAGCCAAGAGTTTCGGAGAGGCTATGGCTACACCTTC.

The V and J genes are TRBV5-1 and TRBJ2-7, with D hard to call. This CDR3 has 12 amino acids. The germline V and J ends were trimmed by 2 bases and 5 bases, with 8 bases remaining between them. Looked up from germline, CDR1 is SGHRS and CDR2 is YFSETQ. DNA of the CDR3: TGCGCCAGCAGCTTAGGCAGGAACGAGCAGTACTTC. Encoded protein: CASSLGRNEQYF. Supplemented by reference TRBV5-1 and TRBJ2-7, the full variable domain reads KAGVTQTPRYLIKTRGQQVTLSCSPISGHRSVSWYQQTPGQGLQFLFEYFSETQRNKGNFPGRFSGRQFSNSRSEMNVSTLELGDSALYLCASSLGRNEQYFGPGTRLTVT.

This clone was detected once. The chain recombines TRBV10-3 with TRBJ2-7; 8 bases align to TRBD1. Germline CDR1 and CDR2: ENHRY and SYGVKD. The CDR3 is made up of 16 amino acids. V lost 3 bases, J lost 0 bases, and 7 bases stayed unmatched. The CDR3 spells CAISDPGRGHSYEQYV. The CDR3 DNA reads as TGTGCCATCAGTGATCCGGGCAGGGGGCACTCCTACGAGCAGTACGTC.

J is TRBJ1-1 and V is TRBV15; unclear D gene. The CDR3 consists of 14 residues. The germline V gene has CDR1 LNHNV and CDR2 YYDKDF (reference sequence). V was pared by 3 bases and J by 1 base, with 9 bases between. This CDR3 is CATSSPYKNTEAFF. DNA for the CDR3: TGTGCCACCAGCAGCCCATACAAGAACACTGAAGCTTTCTTT.

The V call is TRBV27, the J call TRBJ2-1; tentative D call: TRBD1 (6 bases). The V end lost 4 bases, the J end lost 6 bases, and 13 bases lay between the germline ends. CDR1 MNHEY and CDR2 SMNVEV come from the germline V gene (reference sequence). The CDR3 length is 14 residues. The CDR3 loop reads CASSWKQGFNEQFF. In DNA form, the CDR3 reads TGTGCCAGCAGTTGGAAACAGGGTTTCAATGAGCAGTTCTTC.

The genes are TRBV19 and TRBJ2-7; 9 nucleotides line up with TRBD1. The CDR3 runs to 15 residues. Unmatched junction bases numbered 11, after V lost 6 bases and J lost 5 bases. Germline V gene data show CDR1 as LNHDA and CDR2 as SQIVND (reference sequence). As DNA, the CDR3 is TGTGCCAGTAGGATAACCGGACAGGGGATGCACGAGCAGTACTTC. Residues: CASRITGQGMHEQYF.

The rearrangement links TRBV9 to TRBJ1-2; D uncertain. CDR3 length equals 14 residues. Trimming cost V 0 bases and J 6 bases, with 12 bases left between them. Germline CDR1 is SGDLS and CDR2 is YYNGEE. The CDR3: CASSVGPSEDGYTF. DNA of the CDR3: TGTGCCAGCAGCGTAGGACCCTCTGAGGATGGCTACACCTTC.

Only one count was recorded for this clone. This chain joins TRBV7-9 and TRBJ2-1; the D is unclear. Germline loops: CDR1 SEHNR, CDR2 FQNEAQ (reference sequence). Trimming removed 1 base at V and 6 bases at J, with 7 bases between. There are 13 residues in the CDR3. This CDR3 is CASSLGLSNEQFF. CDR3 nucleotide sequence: TGTGCCAGCAGCTTAGGTCTATCCAATGAGCAGTTCTTC.

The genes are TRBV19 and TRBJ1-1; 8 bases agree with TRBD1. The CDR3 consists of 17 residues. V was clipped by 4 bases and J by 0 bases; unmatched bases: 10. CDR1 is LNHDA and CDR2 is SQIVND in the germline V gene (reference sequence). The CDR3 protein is CASSTTGALNLNTEAFF. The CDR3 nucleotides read TGTGCCAGTAGTACGACAGGGGCCCTTAACTTGAACACTGAAGCTTTCTTT.

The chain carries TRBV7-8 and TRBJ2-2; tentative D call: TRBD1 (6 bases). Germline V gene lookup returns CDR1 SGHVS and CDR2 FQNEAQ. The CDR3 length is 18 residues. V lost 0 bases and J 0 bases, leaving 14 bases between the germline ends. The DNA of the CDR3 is TGTGCCAGCAGCTTAGCTTTGGCAGGGGCGTCGAACACCGGGGAGCTGTTTTTT. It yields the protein CASSLALAGASNTGELFF.

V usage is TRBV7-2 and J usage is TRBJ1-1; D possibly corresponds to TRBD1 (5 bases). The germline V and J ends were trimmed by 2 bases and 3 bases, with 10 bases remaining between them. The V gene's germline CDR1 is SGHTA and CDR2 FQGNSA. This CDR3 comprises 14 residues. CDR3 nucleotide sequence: TGTGCCAGCAGCTTATTAGGGGTCGACACTGAAGCTTTCTTT. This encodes CASSLLGVDTEAFF.

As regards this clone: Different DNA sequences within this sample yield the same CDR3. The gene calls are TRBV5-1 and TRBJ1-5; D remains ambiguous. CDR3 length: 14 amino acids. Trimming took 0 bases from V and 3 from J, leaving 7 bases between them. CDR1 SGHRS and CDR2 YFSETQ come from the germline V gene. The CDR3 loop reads CASSLDSLNQPQHF. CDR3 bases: TGCGCCAGCAGCTTGGACAGCCTCAATCAGCCCCAGCATTTT. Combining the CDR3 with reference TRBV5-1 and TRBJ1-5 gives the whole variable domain KAGVTQTPRYLIKTRGQQVTLSCSPISGHRSVSWYQQTPGQGLQFLFEYFSETQRNKGNFPGRFSGRQFSNSRSEMNVSTLELGDSALYLCASSLDSLNQPQHFGDGTRLSIL.

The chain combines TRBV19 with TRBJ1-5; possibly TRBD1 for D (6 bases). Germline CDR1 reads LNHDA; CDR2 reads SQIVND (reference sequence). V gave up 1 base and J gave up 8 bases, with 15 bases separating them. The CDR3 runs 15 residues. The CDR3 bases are TGTGCCAGTAGTATAGGAGGTTGGGGGGGCGAGCCCCAGCATTTT. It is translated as CASSIGGWGGEPQHF.